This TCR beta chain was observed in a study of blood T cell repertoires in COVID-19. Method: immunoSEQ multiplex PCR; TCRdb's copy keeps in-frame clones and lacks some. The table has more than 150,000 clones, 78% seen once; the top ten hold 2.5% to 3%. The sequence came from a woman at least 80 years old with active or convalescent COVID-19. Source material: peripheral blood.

DNA of the CDR3: TGTGCCAGCAGCTTAATTGCCCTATATGGTAGCAATCAGCCCCAGCATTTT. Translating gives CASSLIALYGSNQPQHF. The chain is built from TRBV7-2 and TRBJ1-5; no firm D call. Germline V gene sequence: CDR1 SGHTA, CDR2 FQGNSA. This CDR3 has 17 amino acids. V shed 2 bases and J shed 0 bases, with 14 bases lying between them.